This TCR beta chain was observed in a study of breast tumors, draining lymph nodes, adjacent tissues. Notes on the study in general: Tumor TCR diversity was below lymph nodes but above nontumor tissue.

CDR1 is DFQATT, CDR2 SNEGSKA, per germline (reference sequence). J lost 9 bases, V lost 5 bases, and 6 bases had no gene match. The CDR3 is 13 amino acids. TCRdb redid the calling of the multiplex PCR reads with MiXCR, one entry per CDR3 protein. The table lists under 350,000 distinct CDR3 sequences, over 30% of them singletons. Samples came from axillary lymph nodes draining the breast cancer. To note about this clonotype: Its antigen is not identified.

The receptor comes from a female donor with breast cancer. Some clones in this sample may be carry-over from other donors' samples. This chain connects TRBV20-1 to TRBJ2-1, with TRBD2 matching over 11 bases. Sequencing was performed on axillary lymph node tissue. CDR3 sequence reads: CSAFLAGGSEQFF. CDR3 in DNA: TGCAGTGCTTTCCTAGCGGGAGGATCTGAGCAGTTCTTC.